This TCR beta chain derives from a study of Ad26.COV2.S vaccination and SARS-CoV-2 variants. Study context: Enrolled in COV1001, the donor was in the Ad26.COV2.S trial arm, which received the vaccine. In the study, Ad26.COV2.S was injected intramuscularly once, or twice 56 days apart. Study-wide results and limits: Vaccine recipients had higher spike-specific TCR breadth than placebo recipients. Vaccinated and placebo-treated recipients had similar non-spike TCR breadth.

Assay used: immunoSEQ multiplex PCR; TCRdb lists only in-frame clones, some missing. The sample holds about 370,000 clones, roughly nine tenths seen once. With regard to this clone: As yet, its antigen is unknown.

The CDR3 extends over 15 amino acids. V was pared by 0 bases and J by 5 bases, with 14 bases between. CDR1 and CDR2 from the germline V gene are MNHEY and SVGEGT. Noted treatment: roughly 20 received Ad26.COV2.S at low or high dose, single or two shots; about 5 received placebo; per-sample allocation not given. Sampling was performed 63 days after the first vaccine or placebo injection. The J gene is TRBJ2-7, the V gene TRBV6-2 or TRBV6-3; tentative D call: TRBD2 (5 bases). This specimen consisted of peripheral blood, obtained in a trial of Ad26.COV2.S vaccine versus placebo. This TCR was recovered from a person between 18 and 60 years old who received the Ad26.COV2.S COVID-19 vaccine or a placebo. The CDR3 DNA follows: TGTGCCAGCAGTTACTCGGGCGGCCGGGGTCACGAGCAGTACTTC. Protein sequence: CASSYSGGRGHEQYF.